This T cell receptor beta chain was recorded in a study of response to subunit inactivated influenza vaccine. This clonotype turned up a few times. The antigen is unknown. Trimming cost V 9 bases and J 0 bases, with 17 bases left between them. The CDR3 contains 15 residues. The germline gives CDR1 MNHNS, CDR2 SASEGT. Regarding the study as a whole: Authors suggested each seasonal flu vaccination may recruit only limited numbers of new T cells.

TCRdb re-derived calls from the RT-PCR reads in MiXCR, one entry per CDR3 protein. The sample carries hundreds of thousands of distinct CDR3 sequences, approximately 17% recorded once. The source was PBMCs from blood, collected 4 to 6 days after vaccination. The chain is built from TRBV6-1 and TRBJ2-5; D is perhaps TRBD2 (5 bases). The sequence came from a man aged 50 or older who received an inactivated influenza vaccine. The CDR3 protein is CASSILSGNQETQYF. The CDR3, as DNA: TGTGCCAGTAGCATATTGTCCGGGAACCAAGAGACCCAGTACTTC.